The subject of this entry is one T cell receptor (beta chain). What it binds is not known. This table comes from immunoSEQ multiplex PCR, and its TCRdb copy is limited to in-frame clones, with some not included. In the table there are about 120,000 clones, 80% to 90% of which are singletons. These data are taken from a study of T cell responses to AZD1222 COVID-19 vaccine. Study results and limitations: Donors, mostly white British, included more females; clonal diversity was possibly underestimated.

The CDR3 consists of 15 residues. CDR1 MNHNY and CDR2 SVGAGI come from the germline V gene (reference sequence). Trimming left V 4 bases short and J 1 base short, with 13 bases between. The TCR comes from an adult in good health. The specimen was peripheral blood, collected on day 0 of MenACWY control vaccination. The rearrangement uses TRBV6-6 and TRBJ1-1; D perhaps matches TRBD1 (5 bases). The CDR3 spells CASSWGPGTNTEAFF. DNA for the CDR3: TGTGCCAGCAGTTGGGGCCCGGGGACGAACACTGAAGCTTTCTTT.